This T cell receptor (beta chain) was captured in a study of blood T cell repertoires in COVID-19. Study background: Acute-phase and convalescent COVID-19 samples originated in the United States, Italy and Spain. Nucleic acid was either cDNA or gDNA, and it came from T cells, B-cell-depleted T cells, or PBMCs.

Germline CDR1 is SGHVS and CDR2 is FQNEAQ. Trimming left V 4 bases short and J 3 bases short, with 13 bases between. The CDR3 is 14 residues long. This table comes from immunoSEQ multiplex PCR, and its TCRdb copy is limited to in-frame clones, with some not included. The sample carries under 30,000 clones, approximately 90% recorded once. Specimen: peripheral blood. The TCR sequence derives from a woman at least 80 years old with active or convalescent COVID-19. The chain couples TRBV7-8 to TRBJ2-7; TRBD1 is a possible D gene (6 bases). CDR3 protein: CASSSQGLVYEQYF. In DNA form, the CDR3 reads TGTGCCAGCAGCTCCCAGGGGCTAGTCTACGAGCAGTACTTC.